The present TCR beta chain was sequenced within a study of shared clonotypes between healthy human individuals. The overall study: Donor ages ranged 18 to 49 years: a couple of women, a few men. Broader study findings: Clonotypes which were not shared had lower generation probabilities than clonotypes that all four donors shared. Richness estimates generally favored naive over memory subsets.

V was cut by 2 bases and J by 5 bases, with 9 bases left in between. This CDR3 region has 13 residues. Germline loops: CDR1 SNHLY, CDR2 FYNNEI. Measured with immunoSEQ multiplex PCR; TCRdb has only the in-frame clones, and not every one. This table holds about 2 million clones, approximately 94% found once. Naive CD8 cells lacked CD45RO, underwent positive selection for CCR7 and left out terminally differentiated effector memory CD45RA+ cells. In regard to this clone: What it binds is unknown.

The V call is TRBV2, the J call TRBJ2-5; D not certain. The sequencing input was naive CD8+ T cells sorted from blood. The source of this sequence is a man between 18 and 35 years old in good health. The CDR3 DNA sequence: TGTGCCAGCAGTGAATATAGGGTTGAGACCCAGTACTTC. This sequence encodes CASSEYRVETQYF.